A selection of T cell receptor beta chains follows, all from one sample in a study of cytomegalovirus exposure and HLA in healthy donors. Only in-frame clones appear in the TCRdb table, and some are missing; sequencing was by immunoSEQ multiplex PCR. The table shows 150,000 to 200,000 clones, with 65% to 85% occurring only once. The sequenced sample consisted of PBMCs. Receptor source: a girl under 18 in good health and CMV-seropositive. Both conserved end residues are part of each CDR3. A D gene is named only where the DNA matches it firmly. Where a row states a size, it is once, few, many or the class of an expanded clone; other rows omit it.

J: TRBJ2-5; D: .; size: .; V: TRBV7-6; CDR3: CASSTPGELGQETQYF; DNA: TGTGCCAGCAGCACCCCCGGGGAGCTGGGCCAAGAGACCCAGTACTTC
J: TRBJ2-1; D: .; size: .; V: TRBV14; CDR3: CASSQDPTAAVHNEQFF; DNA: TGTGCCAGCAGCCAAGACCCGACCGCGGCGGTACACAATGAGCAGTTCTTC
J: TRBJ2-3; D: TRBD2; size: .; V: TRBV29-1; CDR3: CSVIAGEADTQYF; DNA: TGCAGCGTTATAGCGGGAGAGGCAGATACGCAGTATTTT
J: TRBJ2-3; D: .; size: .; V: TRBV25-1; CDR3: CASHPPPGLLGPDTQYF; DNA: TGTGCCAGCCATCCCCCCCCAGGACTCCTTGGCCCAGATACGCAGTATTTT
J: TRBJ1-4; D: .; size: once; V: TRBV15; CDR3: CATSRGTGEKLFF; DNA: TGTGCCACCAGCAGAGGTACGGGGGAAAAACTGTTTTTT
J: TRBJ2-3; D: .; size: .; V: TRBV7-9; CDR3: CASSLFGSVDTQYF; DNA: TGTGCCAGCAGCTTATTCGGGAGCGTGGATACGCAGTATTTT
J: TRBJ1-1; D: .; size: .; V: TRBV27; CDR3: CASSFDRNTEAFF; DNA: TGTGCCAGCAGTTTCGACAGAAACACTGAAGCTTTCTTT
J: TRBJ2-5; D: TRBD2; size: .; V: TRBV7-9; CDR3: CASSLGLAEETQYF; DNA: TGTGCCAGCAGCTTAGGGCTAGCGGAAGAGACCCAGTACTTC
J: TRBJ2-3; D: TRBD2; size: .; V: TRBV5-4; CDR3: CASSLLAGGSDTQYF; DNA: TGTGCCAGCAGCCTACTAGCGGGAGGCTCAGATACGCAGTATTTT
J: TRBJ1-1; D: .; size: .; V: TRBV11-2; CDR3: CASSSQGSTEDFF; DNA: TGTGCCAGCAGCTCCCAGGGGAGCACTGAAGATTTCTTT
J: TRBJ1-2; D: .; size: few; V: TRBV21-1; CDR3: CASSNTGTGIHTLDGYTF; DNA: TGTGCCAGCAGCAATACTGGGACAGGGATTCATACTTTGGATGGCTACACCTTC
J: TRBJ2-1; D: TRBD1; size: .; V: TRBV6-1; CDR3: CASTPGQVYNEQFF; DNA: TGTGCCAGCACCCCGGGACAGGTCTACAATGAGCAGTTCTTC
J: TRBJ1-1; D: .; size: few; V: TRBV2; CDR3: CASSLSGGAFF; DNA: TGTGCCAGCAGTCTGTCCGGCGGAGCTTTCTTT
J: TRBJ1-3; D: .; size: .; V: TRBV18; CDR3: CASSPGQTSGNTIYF; DNA: TGTGCCAGCTCACCAGGACAGACCTCTGGAAACACCATATATTTT
J: TRBJ2-7; D: TRBD2; size: few; V: TRBV5-1; CDR3: CASSLEGTSGREQYF; DNA: TGCGCCAGCAGCTTGGAGGGGACTAGCGGCCGGGAGCAGTACTTC
J: TRBJ1-5; D: .; size: .; V: TRBV2; CDR3: CASSVEESQPQHF; DNA: TGTGCCAGCAGTGTCGAGGAGAGCCAGCCCCAGCATTTT
J: TRBJ2-5; D: TRBD2; size: .; V: TRBV7-6; CDR3: CASSLGLAGDGDPQETQYF; DNA: TGTGCCAGCAGCTTAGGGCTAGCGGGAGATGGGGACCCACAAGAGACCCAGTACTTC
J: TRBJ2-6; D: .; size: few; V: TRBV21-1; CDR3: CASITDRGTGANVLTF; DNA: TGTGCCAGTATCACGGACAGGGGAACTGGGGCCAACGTCCTGACTTTC
J: TRBJ2-5; D: TRBD1; size: .; V: TRBV2; CDR3: CASSFPRGTGFTGGQETQYF; DNA: TGTGCCAGCAGTTTTCCAAGGGGGACAGGGTTCACGGGCGGCCAAGAGACCCAGTACTTC
J: TRBJ2-7; D: TRBD1; size: .; V: TRBV6-5; CDR3: CASSYAQGDYEQYF; DNA: TGTGCCAGCAGTTACGCACAGGGGGACTACGAGCAGTACTTC
J: TRBJ2-3; D: .; size: .; V: TRBV5-8; CDR3: CASSFGDRISGTQYF; DNA: TGTGCCAGCAGCTTCGGTGACAGGATATCCGGTACGCAGTATTTT
J: TRBJ2-1; D: TRBD2; size: .; V: TRBV5-1; CDR3: CASSSGVSGRVADNEQFF; DNA: TGCGCCAGCAGCTCTGGGGTTAGCGGGAGGGTTGCCGACAATGAGCAGTTCTTC
J: TRBJ2-1; D: .; size: .; V: TRBV10-3; CDR3: CAISEIREDTYNEQFF; DNA: TGTGCCATCAGTGAGATAAGGGAGGACACCTACAATGAGCAGTTCTTC
J: TRBJ1-1; D: .; size: .; V: TRBV20-1; CDR3: CSRGYDTEAFF; DNA: TGCAGTAGGGGATACGACACTGAAGCTTTCTTT
J: TRBJ2-7; D: .; size: .; V: TRBV7-2; CDR3: CASRPRQDSYEQYF; DNA: TGTGCCAGCAGACCCCGACAGGACTCCTACGAGCAGTACTTC
J: TRBJ2-2; D: .; size: .; V: TRBV5-1; CDR3: CASSQGTSGTGELFF; DNA: TGCGCCAGCAGCCAAGGAACTAGTGGCACCGGGGAGCTGTTTTTT
J: TRBJ2-7; D: .; size: .; V: TRBV7-9; CDR3: CASSLVPSPPDEQYF; DNA: TGTGCCAGCAGCTTAGTTCCTAGCCCCCCGGACGAGCAGTACTTC
J: TRBJ2-1; D: TRBD1; size: .; V: TRBV5-4; CDR3: CASSRLGQGIDEQFF; DNA: TGTGCCAGCAGCCGCCTTGGACAGGGTATCGATGAGCAGTTCTTC
J: TRBJ1-2; D: TRBD1; size: .; V: TRBV7-9; CDR3: CASSLETGMDYGYTF; DNA: TGTGCCAGCAGCTTAGAGACAGGGATGGACTATGGCTACACCTTC
J: TRBJ2-7; D: .; size: .; V: TRBV5-1; CDR3: CASRQGFGYEQYF; DNA: TGCGCCAGCAGACAGGGTTTCGGCTACGAGCAGTACTTC
J: TRBJ2-1; D: TRBD2; size: .; V: TRBV4-1; CDR3: CASSQSRLAYNEQFF; DNA: TGCGCCAGCAGCCAAAGTAGACTAGCATACAATGAGCAGTTCTTC
J: TRBJ1-1; D: TRBD1; size: .; V: TRBV10-1; CDR3: CASSYKQGAEAFF; DNA: TGCGCCAGCAGCTACAAACAGGGGGCTGAAGCTTTCTTT
J: TRBJ2-2; D: .; size: once; V: TRBV2; CDR3: CASSADLGTGELFF; DNA: TGTGCCAGCAGTGCCGACTTGGGCACCGGGGAGCTGTTTTTT
J: TRBJ1-2; D: .; size: .; V: TRBV28; CDR3: CASSLTGVNYGYTF; DNA: TGTGCCAGCAGCCTGACGGGGGTGAACTATGGCTACACCTTC
J: TRBJ1-2; D: TRBD1; size: .; V: TRBV7-2; CDR3: CASSLGQGPNYGYTF; DNA: TGTGCCAGCAGCCTTGGACAGGGGCCTAACTATGGCTACACCTTC
J: TRBJ2-1; D: TRBD2; size: .; V: TRBV7-9; CDR3: CASWTRNEQFF; DNA: TGTGCCAGCTGGACTAGAAATGAGCAGTTCTTC
J: TRBJ2-7; D: TRBD2; size: .; V: TRBV6-1; CDR3: CASSEMGGSPYEQYF; DNA: TGTGCCAGCAGTGAAATGGGCGGGAGTCCCTACGAGCAGTACTTC
J: TRBJ2-1; D: TRBD2; size: once; V: TRBV27; CDR3: CASSQGASGTNEQFF; DNA: TGTGCCAGCAGTCAAGGCGCTAGCGGGACCAATGAGCAGTTCTTC
J: TRBJ2-7; D: .; size: .; V: TRBV5-1; CDR3: CASSLEGDTSYEQYF; DNA: TGCGCCAGCAGCTTGGAGGGGGACACCTCCTACGAGCAGTACTTC
J: TRBJ2-5; D: .; size: .; V: TRBV15; CDR3: CATSSDDQGETQYF; DNA: TGTGCCACCAGCAGTGACGACCAGGGGGAGACCCAGTACTTC
J: TRBJ2-7; D: TRBD2; size: .; V: TRBV4-1; CDR3: CASSHDPPSGSDYEQYF; DNA: TGCGCCAGCAGCCATGATCCTCCTAGCGGGAGTGACTACGAGCAGTACTTC
J: TRBJ1-1; D: .; size: .; V: TRBV7-6; CDR3: CASRDFNTAEAFF; DNA: TGTGCCAGCAGGGACTTCAATACCGCTGAAGCTTTCTTT
J: TRBJ1-1; D: TRBD1; size: .; V: TRBV29-1; CDR3: CSVLRQGPTEAFF; DNA: TGCAGCGTTCTCCGACAGGGGCCCACTGAAGCTTTCTTT
J: TRBJ2-2; D: .; size: .; V: TRBV4-2; CDR3: CASSQGVGQNTGELFF; DNA: TGTGCCAGCAGCCAAGGGGTGGGGCAGAACACCGGGGAGCTGTTTTTT
J: TRBJ1-1; D: TRBD1; size: .; V: TRBV7-3; CDR3: CASSYRGYGTEAFF; DNA: TGTGCCAGCAGCTACAGGGGTTACGGCACTGAAGCTTTCTTT
J: TRBJ2-3; D: TRBD2; size: .; V: TRBV7-9; CDR3: CASSLPRESGSSDTQYF; DNA: TGTGCCAGCAGCTTGCCCAGGGAGAGCGGGAGTTCAGATACGCAGTATTTT
J: TRBJ1-3; D: .; size: .; V: TRBV7-2; CDR3: CASSSGQLLSGNTIYF; DNA: TGTGCCAGCAGCTCCGGACAGCTGCTCTCTGGAAACACCATATATTTT
J: TRBJ2-3; D: .; size: .; V: TRBV20-1; CDR3: CSAYTTDTQYF; DNA: TGCAGTGCTTACACCACAGATACGCAGTATTTT
J: TRBJ2-1; D: .; size: .; V: TRBV7-9; CDR3: CASSPGDEQFF; DNA: TGTGCCAGCAGCCCGGGAGATGAGCAGTTCTTC
J: TRBJ1-1; D: TRBD1; size: .; V: TRBV19; CDR3: CATHTQGGEAFF; DNA: TGTGCCACCCATACGCAGGGGGGAGAGGCTTTCTTT
J: TRBJ1-3; D: .; size: .; V: TRBV7-8; CDR3: CASSLGQFGNTIYF; DNA: TGTGCCAGCAGCTTAGGACAGTTTGGAAACACCATATATTTT
J: TRBJ2-3; D: TRBD2; size: few; V: TRBV4-3; CDR3: CASSQDPSGGIADTQYF; DNA: TGCGCCAGCAGCCAAGATCCCTCGGGAGGTATCGCAGATACGCAGTATTTT
J: TRBJ2-5; D: TRBD2; size: .; V: TRBV7-7; CDR3: CASSAYSASGQETQYF; DNA: TGTGCCAGCAGCGCCTATTCGGCTAGCGGACAAGAGACCCAGTACTTC
J: TRBJ2-1; D: .; size: .; V: TRBV5-4; CDR3: CASSLSTHSYNEQFF; DNA: TGTGCCAGCAGCCTTAGCACTCACTCCTACAATGAGCAGTTCTTC
J: TRBJ2-3; D: .; size: once; V: TRBV5-4; CDR3: CASSLRWERRGADTQYF; DNA: TGTGCCAGCAGCTTGCGGTGGGAGAGAAGAGGCGCAGATACGCAGTATTTT
J: TRBJ2-7; D: TRBD1; size: .; V: TRBV2; CDR3: CAIPGQGRYEQYF; DNA: TGTGCCATCCCGGGACAGGGGCGGTACGAGCAGTACTTC
J: TRBJ2-1; D: .; size: .; V: TRBV15; CDR3: CATSLLAGNEQFF; DNA: TGTGCCACCAGTTTACTAGCTGGCAATGAGCAGTTCTTC
J: TRBJ1-5; D: .; size: once; V: TRBV28; CDR3: CASRQGFQPQHF; DNA: TGTGCCAGCAGGCAGGGGTTTCAGCCCCAGCATTTT
J: TRBJ2-7; D: TRBD2; size: .; V: TRBV6-6; CDR3: CASTEREGGEQYF; DNA: TGTGCCAGCACGGAGCGGGAGGGCGGCGAGCAGTACTTC